The 2 T cell receptor beta chains below come from one sample, sequenced in a study of cytomegalovirus exposure and HLA in healthy donors. PCR involved 60 Vbeta and 13 Jbeta primers. Here immunoSEQ multiplex PCR was the method, and the copy in TCRdb shows in-frame clones only, minus some. The table counts tens of thousands of clones; about 10% lies in the top ten. The sequencing input was PBMCs. The receptor set was obtained from a woman aged 45-60 years in good health and CMV-seropositive.

V usage is TRBV7-3 and J usage is TRBJ2-5, with D perhaps TRBD2 (6 bases). Germline V gives CDR1 SGHTA, CDR2 FQGTGA. Trimming removed 5 bases at V and 5 bases at J, with 18 bases between. The CDR3 totals 15 residues. CDR3 protein: CASSLSSSAWETQYF. The CDR3 DNA reads as TGTGCCAGCAGCCTCTCGTCTAGCGCATGGGAGACCCAGTACTTC. The whole variable domain, remainder taken from reference TRBV7-3 and TRBJ2-5, is GAGVSQTPSNKVTEKGKYVELRCDPISGHTALYWYRQSLGQGPEFLIYFQGTGAADDSGLPNDRFFAVRPEGSVSTLKIQRTERGDSAVYLCASSLSSSAWETQYFGPGTRLLVL.

V is TRBV5-1 and J is TRBJ2-1; TRBD2 aligns across 8 bases. CDR3 length: 13 amino acids. V lost 4 bases to trimming and J lost 8 bases; unmatched junction nucleotides: 5. Germline V gene data show CDR1 as SGHRS and CDR2 as YFSETQ. CDR3 loop: CASSRGGLDEQFF. In DNA form, the CDR3 reads TGCGCCAGCAGCCGGGGGGGTCTCGATGAGCAGTTCTTC.